This T cell receptor (beta chain) was identified in a study of shared clonotypes between healthy human individuals. Findings and caveats of the study: On the whole, naive subsets had larger estimated richness than memory subsets had. Represented diversity, genetic and exposure-history alike, was limited by few donors.

About this clone itself: The antigen is undetermined. A much larger clone differs by one base, so this may be a read error.

Only in-frame clones appear in the TCRdb table, and some are missing; sequencing was by immunoSEQ multiplex PCR. The sample includes over 850,000 clones, 75% to 80% seen only once; the top ten take 0.55% to 0.7%. The CDR3 length is 13 residues. V lost 1 base and J lost 3, with 6 bases in between. CDR1 SGHTA and CDR2 FQGNSA come from the germline V gene. The genes are TRBV7-2 and TRBJ1-1; a weak D match, TRBD1 (5 bases). This receptor was identified in a man aged 18 to 35 in good health. Some clones in this sample may be carry-over from other donors' samples. What was sequenced was memory CD4+ T cells from PBMCs. The subset denotes: CD45RA-negative fraction. The CDR3 region has the DNA TGTGCCAGCAGCTTAGTACAGGACACTGAAGCTTTCTTT. It encodes CASSLVQDTEAFF.